Sequencing of this T cell receptor (beta chain) was carried out in a study of regulatory T cells in long-lasting Graves disease. Findings of the study overall: Graves' patients with persistent disease showed TCR diversity lower than patients newly diagnosed.

CDR1 and CDR2 (germline): DFQATT, SNEGSKA (reference sequence). This CDR3 spans 12 amino acids. V lost 0 bases, J lost 5 bases, and 7 bases lay in between. In this sample, this clonotype turned up many times. Its target is not known. Time point: persistent/refractory GD, antithyroid drugs over 5 years with positive TRAb. The authors made the TCR library using RNA they extracted from PBMCs. Arm-PCR of CDR3 regions and iRepertoire HTBI primers were the basis on which TCR beta libraries were built. TCRdb redid the calling of the multiplex PCR reads with MiXCR, one entry per CDR3 protein. Found here are roughly 300,000 distinct CDR3 sequences, roughly a fifth of them singletons; the top ten hold 56%.

The receptor comes from a female donor with Graves disease. The rearrangement links TRBV20-1 to TRBJ2-5, with D unclear. This sample comprised peripheral blood mononuclear cells (PBMCs), obtained when the disease was refractory, from a patient treated with antithyroid drugs. The CDR3 DNA reads as TGCAGTGCTAGAGATCCGACGGAGACCCAGTACTTC. This encodes CSARDPTETQYF.